This T cell receptor (beta chain) was captured in a study of cytomegalovirus exposure and HLA in healthy donors. The PCR employed 60 Vbeta primers together with 13 Jbeta primers. Clones were sequenced by immunoSEQ multiplex PCR, and TCRdb holds only the in-frame ones, with some missing. This table holds around 76,000 clones, around 81% found once. CDR3 length equals 14 residues. V lost 5 bases, J lost 6 bases, and 17 bases lay in between. Germline CDR1 and CDR2: SGHTA and FQGTGA. The specimen sequenced was PBMCs. The TCR sequence derives from a man aged 35 to 55 in good health and CMV-seronegative. The rearrangement joins TRBV7-3 to TRBJ2-7, with TRBD1 as a possible D gene (6 bases). The CDR3 nucleotides read TGTGCCAGCAGCCAGAACTCAGGACAGTCCGAGCAGTACTTC. Translated, it gives CASSQNSGQSEQYF.